Below, 30 T cell receptor beta chains from the same sample are listed, as sequenced in a study of T cells in Graves' hyperthyroidism and ophthalmopathy (dated by TCRdb to between 2018 and 2021). Preparation of the library involved multiplex PCR. The sample was run on an Illumina HiSeq 2000. Amplification of TCR beta CDR3 regions was carried out from RNA transcripts. For the first round of RT-PCR on the TCR CDR3, the HTBI primer set was used together with the Qiagen OneStep RT-PCR kit. TCRdb took the public reads, trimmed them with fastp at Q25, ran MiXCR for clone calling and kept in-frame beta chains. Every distinct CDR3 protein forms one entry, paired with its most common genes and DNA. The sample contains approximately 560,000 distinct CDR3 sequences, about half of them found a single time. The biggest ten clones account for just over 8% of the sample. Material for sequencing was peripheral blood or thyroid tissue (not recorded which). These receptors all come from a woman under 30 with Graves' hyperthyroidism. Donor details come from another sample of the same person, matched by shared clones.

The chain recombines TRBV13 with TRBJ2-7, with D perhaps matching TRBD2 (7 bases). This CDR3 region has 13 residues. Germline CDR1 and CDR2: PRHDT and FYEKMQ (reference sequence). V lost 6 bases to trimming and J lost 2 bases, with 11 bases between them. CDR3 residues: CASRGGAAYEQYF. The CDR3, as DNA: TGTGCCAGCAGGGGGGGGGCGGCCTACGAGCAGTACTTC.

This clonotype turned up a few times. V gene TRBV2 combines with J gene TRBJ1-1, with a possible D match to TRBD1 (5 bases). V was pared by 4 bases and J by 3 bases, with 12 bases between. Per the germline V gene, CDR1 is SNHLY and CDR2 is FYNNEI. The CDR3 runs to 14 residues. The CDR3 region is CASSGDFSHTEAFF. The CDR3, as DNA: TGTGCCAGCAGTGGGGACTTTTCCCACACTGAAGCTTTCTTT.

Turning to this clonotype: One base away lies a much larger clone, so this may be a sequencing read error. The chain joins TRBV6-5 to TRBJ2-5; D not certain. The CDR3 is 13 amino acids. Germline values: CDR1 MNHEY, CDR2 SVGAGI. CDR3 in amino acids: CASSLALEEAQYF. The CDR3 DNA reads TGTGCCAGCAGCTTAGCTCTAGAAGAGGCCCAGTACTTC.

This clonotype was detected only once. A much bigger clone sits one base away, suggesting this may be a read error. The CDR3 nucleotides read TGTGCCAGCAATTCATCTCGCGGGGCGGGAGGTATCCAAGAGACCCAGTACTTC. Translation: CASNSSRGAGGIQETQYF. This sequence joins TRBV5-2 and TRBJ2-5; TRBD1 is the table's D call, not checked against the DNA. TRBV5-2 is an annotated pseudogene. The CDR3 length is 18 residues.

The genes are TRBV20-1 and TRBJ2-2; D gene uncertain. CDR1 is DFQATT, CDR2 SNEGSKA, per germline (reference sequence). V was pared by 6 bases and J by 1 base, with 9 bases between. The CDR3 spans 13 residues. CDR3 sequence: CSAKIENTGELFF. CDR3 sequence (DNA): TGCAGTGCCAAGATCGAGAACACCGGGGAGCTGTTTTTT.

The rearrangement uses TRBV25-1 and TRBJ1-4, with D possibly TRBD1 on 5 matching bases. The CDR3 runs to 16 residues. Germline V CDR1 and CDR2: MGHDK, SYGVNS. V lost 6 bases and J 0 bases, leaving 14 bases between the germline ends. The CDR3 nucleotides are TGTGCCAGCAGGATGACAGAATTCTCAACTAATGAAAAACTGTTTTTT. Its protein is CASRMTEFSTNEKLFF.

In this sample, this clonotype turned up a few times. A much larger clone differs by one base, so this may be a read error. J is TRBJ1-3 and V is TRBV2; weak D call: TRBD1 (5 bases). The CDR3 length is 12 residues. V dropped 6 bases and J dropped 9 bases, with 12 bases sitting between them. CDR1 SNHLY and CDR2 FYNNEI come from the germline V gene. CDR3 residues: CASRMDTLTIYF. CDR3 in DNA: TGTGCCAGCAGGATGGACACCCTCACCATATATTTT. The variable domain in full, with the rest retrieved from reference TRBV2 and TRBJ1-3, is EPEVTQTPSHQVTQMGQEVILRCVPISNHLYFYWYRQILGQKVEFLVSFYNNEISEKSEIFDDQFSVERPDGSNFTLKIRSTKLEDSAMYFCASRMDTLTIYFGEGSWLTVV.

V gene TRBV2 combines with J gene TRBJ2-7, with 11 nucleotides matching TRBD2. CDR1 is SNHLY and CDR2 is FYNNEI in the germline V gene. The CDR3 loop spans 14 amino acids. V lost 8 bases and J lost 5; bases outside the gene matches: 8. The CDR3 here is CASLSSGRADEQYF. The CDR3 nucleotides read TGTGCCAGCTTGAGTAGCGGGAGGGCCGACGAGCAGTACTTC.

The CDR3 region is CSLEDRSYEQYF. DNA of the CDR3: TGCAGCTTGGAGGACCGATCCTACGAGCAGTACTTC. The chain links TRBV29-1 to TRBJ2-7; D perhaps matches TRBD2 (5 bases). V was clipped by 8 bases and J by 1 base, with 12 bases between them. Germline loops: CDR1 SQVTM, CDR2 ANQGSEA. There are 12 residues in the CDR3.

The gene calls are TRBV29-1 and TRBJ2-2; perhaps TRBD2 as D (7 bases). The length of the CDR3 is 15 residues. With 6 bases removed from V and 0 bases from J, the gap between germline ends came to 14 bases. The germline CDR1 and CDR2 sequences are SQVTM and ANQGSEA. The CDR3 protein is CSVGGAETNTGELFF. Written as DNA, the CDR3 is TGCAGCGTGGGGGGGGCAGAGACGAACACCGGGGAGCTGTTTTTT.

This clonotype was detected only a few times. The chain uses TRBV20-1 and TRBJ1-1; D unclear. CDR1 is DFQATT and CDR2 is SNEGSKA in the germline V gene (reference sequence). This CDR3 region has 12 residues. The germline V and J ends were trimmed by 6 bases and 6 bases, with 14 bases remaining between them. The CDR3 nucleotides read TGCAGTGCAAGACCTATTGGCGCTGAAGCTTTCTTT. It yields the protein CSARPIGAEAFF.

The chain links TRBV11-3 to TRBJ2-7, with TRBD1 matching 7 bases. Germline-derived CDR1 and CDR2 are SGHNT and YENEEA. This CDR3 spans 13 amino acids. The J segment lost 4 bases and the V segment lost 6 bases, leaving 6 bases of the junction unmatched. The CDR3 bases are TGTGCCAGCAGTTCTGACAGGGAATACGAGCAGTACTTC. As protein: CASSSDREYEQYF.

Worth noting for this clonotype: A junction end diverges from the germline sequence, so it may reflect a read error. This CDR3 reads CASSPGYSPPHF. The CDR3 DNA reads TGTGCCAGCAGCCCAGGGTATTCACCCCCCCACTTT. This sequence joins TRBV7-9 and TRBJ1-6, with D maybe TRBD1 (5 bases). The CDR3 is made up of 12 amino acids. Germline CDR1 SEHNR, CDR2 FQNEAQ (reference sequence). Supplemented by reference TRBV7-9 and TRBJ1-6, the full variable domain reads DTGVSQNPRHKITKRGQNVTFRCDPISEHNRLYWYRQTLGQGPEFLTYFQNEAQLEKSRLLSDRFSAERPKGSFSTLEIQRTEQGDSAMYLCASSPGYSPPHFGNGTRLTVT.

A word on this clonotype: This may stem from a read error, because a much larger clone lies one nucleotide away. Since the CDR3 does not end with the conserved phenylalanine or tryptophan, this likely comes from a read error. J is TRBJ1-6 and V is TRBV10-3; no clear D gene. In germline, CDR1 is ENHRY, CDR2 SYGVKD. The V gene lost 2 bases and the J gene lost 7 bases, with 6 bases spanning the gap. The CDR3 sequence is 13 residues long. CDR3 in DNA: TGTGCCATCAGTGAGGATCCGAATTCACCCCTCCACGTT. Translated, it gives CAISEDPNSPLHV.

This clonotype came up many times. This chain uses TRBV25-1 with TRBJ1-6; tentative D call: TRBD1 (5 bases). This CDR3 comprises 14 residues. Trimming removed 8 bases at V and 9 bases at J, with 17 bases between. Germline V gene sequence: CDR1 MGHDK, CDR2 SYGVNS. The chain's CDR3 is CASCGGLGVSPLHF. For the CDR3, the DNA is TGTGCCAGCTGCGGGGGACTAGGGGTTTCACCCCTCCACTTT.

This clonotype has a count of ten or more. The chain joins TRBV12-3 or TRBV12-4 to TRBJ1-3; TRBD1 might be the D (5 bases). This CDR3 contains 13 residues. The V gene lost 8 bases and the J gene lost 3 bases, with 11 bases spanning the gap. CDR3 sequence: CASDSHLGNTIYF. The CDR3 nucleotides read TGTGCCAGCGACAGCCACCTTGGAAACACCATATATTTT.

The gene calls are TRBV20-1 and TRBJ1-2; maybe TRBD1 (5 bases). V lost 5 bases and J lost 3, with 16 bases in between. The length of the CDR3 is 14 residues. The V gene's germline CDR1 is DFQATT and CDR2 SNEGSKA (reference sequence). The CDR3 coding sequence is TGCAGTGCTTCCCAAGGGGATATTCACTATGGCTACACCTTC. Protein: CSASQGDIHYGYTF.

V gene TRBV5-1 combines with J gene TRBJ2-6; 7 bases are a match to TRBD1. CDR3 length: 16 residues. V gave up 1 base and J gave up 4 bases; unmatched junction bases: 5. The germline CDR1 and CDR2 sequences are SGHRS and YFSETQ. CDR3 in DNA: TGCGCCAGCAGCTTGTTGCAGGGGGACGGGGCCAACGTCCTGACTTTC. It translates to CASSLLQGDGANVLTF.

This clonotype has a count of ten or more. V is TRBV10-2 and J is TRBJ1-5, with unresolved D. V lost 0 bases and J lost 7, with 7 bases in between. There are 13 residues in the CDR3. Germline V lookup: CDR1 WSHSY, CDR2 SAAADI. The CDR3 DNA sequence: TGCGCCAGCAGTGAGTCGAGGCGCCAGCCCCAGCATTTT. Residues: CASSESRRQPQHF.

The V gene is TRBV7-9, the J gene TRBJ1-1; 7 bases line up with TRBD1. V was pared by 5 bases and J by 4 bases, with 4 bases of the junction left unmatched. This CDR3 has 13 residues. The germline gives CDR1 SEHNR, CDR2 FQNEAQ (reference sequence). Here the CDR3 DNA reads TGTGCCAGCAGCACTTACAGGGGCACTGAAGCTTTCTTT. Translating it yields CASSTYRGTEAFF.

The V and J genes are TRBV2 and TRBJ2-5, with D possibly being TRBD2 (5 bases). CDR1 SNHLY and CDR2 FYNNEI come from the germline V gene. This CDR3 spans 16 amino acids. Trimming stripped 7 bases from V and 1 base from J, with 19 bases between. CDR3 loop: CASKKEGGAVQETQYF. The DNA of the CDR3 is TGTGCCAGCAAGAAAGAGGGTGGAGCGGTCCAAGAGACCCAGTACTTC.

This clonotype has just a few counts. The rearrangement joins TRBV25-1 to TRBJ1-2, with 9 bases that match TRBD1. The CDR3 spans 15 residues. V trimming: 5 bases; J trimming: 4 bases; junction bases outside the gene matches: 8. The germline gives CDR1 MGHDK, CDR2 SYGVNS. DNA for the CDR3: TGTGCCAGCAGTTTCTCCCGGACAGGGGTCTATGGCTACACCTTC. This sequence encodes CASSFSRTGVYGYTF.

This clonotype was counted ten times or more. V and J are TRBV5-1 and TRBJ1-2, with TRBD1 identical over 8 bases. V lost 5 bases and J lost 0; bases outside the gene matches: 3. Germline CDR1 is SGHRS and CDR2 is YFSETQ. The CDR3 contains 14 residues. The CDR3 DNA reads TGCGCCAGCAGGGGGACAGGCGCTAACTATGGCTACACCTTC. Residues: CASRGTGANYGYTF.

The rearrangement joins TRBV7-6 to TRBJ2-7; TRBD1 aligns across 10 bases. CDR3 length: 13 residues. V was pared by 4 bases and J by 6 bases, with 3 bases of the junction left unmatched. CDR1 and CDR2 (germline): SGHVS, FNYEAQ. The CDR3 sequence is CASSWGTGVEQYF. The CDR3 DNA follows: TGTGCCAGCAGCTGGGGGACAGGGGTCGAGCAGTACTTC.

The chain links TRBV2 to TRBJ1-1; D possibly corresponds to TRBD1 (5 bases). The CDR3 is 15 residues long. Per germline, CDR1 SNHLY and CDR2 FYNNEI. Trimming shortened V by 6 bases and J by 3 bases, and 17 bases separated the two germline ends. CDR3 DNA: TGTGCCAGCAGCCAACTAGACAAAGGGGACACTGAAGCTTTCTTT. Encoded protein: CASSQLDKGDTEAFF. The complete variable domain, with remaining parts taken from reference TRBV2 and TRBJ1-1, reads EPEVTQTPSHQVTQMGQEVILRCVPISNHLYFYWYRQILGQKVEFLVSFYNNEISEKSEIFDDQFSVERPDGSNFTLKIRSTKLEDSAMYFCASSQLDKGDTEAFFGQGTRLTVV.

This chain uses TRBV4-1 with TRBJ1-3, with no clear D. The CDR3 spans 17 residues. Trimming left V 1 base short and J 1 base short, with 14 bases between. Germline CDR1 is MGHRA and CDR2 is YSYEKL. The CDR3 reads CASSQGFTLSSGNTIYF. In DNA, the CDR3 is TGCGCCAGCAGCCAAGGTTTCACACTATCGTCTGGAAACACCATATATTTT.

The table lists this clonotype with a few counts. At one end the junction does not follow the germline gene, possibly because of a read error. The rearrangement joins TRBV7-6 to TRBJ2-5, with D perhaps matching TRBD1 or TRBD2 (5 bases each). This CDR3 contains 15 residues. The V gene's germline CDR1 is SGHVS and CDR2 FNYEAQ. The CDR3 loop is CASSPGPPRQETQYF. The CDR3 nucleotides read TGTGCTAGCAGCCCGGGACCCCCAAGGCAAGAGACCCAGTACTTC.

The chain employs TRBV15 and TRBJ2-5; D gene unclear. This CDR3 has 12 residues. V dropped 0 bases and J dropped 2 bases, with 1 base sitting between them. Germline CDR1 reads LNHNV; CDR2 reads YYDKDF (reference sequence). In nucleotides, the CDR3 is TGTGCCACCAGCAGAGATCAAGAGACCCAGTACTTC. Translation: CATSRDQETQYF.

This clonotype has a count of ten or more. The chain combines TRBV24-1 with TRBJ2-7; 10 bases align to TRBD2. CDR3 length equals 14 residues. The J segment lost 4 bases and the V segment lost 5 bases, leaving 4 bases of the junction unmatched. The germline CDR1 and CDR2 sequences are KGHDR and SFDVKD. CDR3: CATSASGSEYEQYF. CDR3 in DNA: TGTGCCACCAGTGCTAGCGGGAGTGAGTACGAGCAGTACTTC.

In this sample, this clonotype turned up once. The rearrangement joins TRBV14 to TRBJ1-2, with a weak D call TRBD1 (6 bases). This CDR3 spans 15 amino acids. V lost 5 bases and J 0 bases, leaving 13 bases between the germline ends. The germline V gene has CDR1 SGHDN and CDR2 FVKESK. The CDR3 nucleotides read TGTGCCAGCAGCGGAGGGGGTCGTACTAACTATGGCTACACCTTC. Its translation is CASSGGGRTNYGYTF.